One T cell receptor beta chain is described in this entry. Which antigen it targets is not known. It has no much larger one-base neighbor in the sample; base qualities were not kept. This sample's time point label indicates: blood 2 weeks post-SBRT. The treatment or condition label corresponds to: 15 Gy SBRT to primary tumor, nephrectomy 4 weeks later. To track tumor-enriched clonotypes, serial peripheral blood was sampled from radiation-treated patients at baseline and at 2 weeks and 4 weeks after SBRT. All patients had renal cell carcinoma with clear cell pathology. Genomic DNA for TCR sequencing was prepared using the QIAamp DNA Blood Mini Kit (Qiagen). Samples were included in the analyses only if all quality control checks were passed. This specimen belongs to a study of radiation and T cells in renal cell carcinoma (dated by TCRdb to the early 2020s). About the study as a whole: Samples came from a clinical trial, in which primary renal cell carcinomas received 15 Gy stereotactic body radiation therapy followed by nephrectomy 4 weeks later. A total of approximately 4 million unique CDR3 nucleotide sequences, encoding roughly 3,000,000 unique CDR3 amino acid sequences, were found across all 50 or so samples. In total, 50 to 60 samples underwent TCR beta sequencing: 25 or so tumors plus 27 peripheral blood samples.

TCR beta libraries were generated from genomic DNA with the immunoSEQ kit, following the manufacturer's recommendations. To prepare the libraries, a first multiplex PCR with proprietary primers was run, followed by a second PCR that added unique barcodes, and a bead cleanup was done after each round. Each sample batch included a kit-provided positive control reaction and a negative control reaction. The final libraries were assessed on an Agilent 4200 TapeStation D1000 ScreenTape, pooled by volume, and quantified by qPCR. Sequencing was performed on an Illumina NextSeq500 using a MidOutput 150-cycle cartridge, with 156 Read1 cycles, 15 Index1 cycles, and the kit custom primers. The pooled library was loaded at roughly 0.94 pM with an approximately 21% PhiX control spike-in. As for the original processing: Vendor-processed data were analyzed in R, and a clonotype was defined as all T cells sharing the same CDR3 nucleotide sequence. In the clone abundance analyses, frequencies were normalized to the 10,000 most abundant clones in each sample. Public T cell clones, which averaged fewer than five per sample, were excluded before analysis. A difference in abundance of at least 32-fold between compartments was used to define tumor-enriched and baseline blood-enriched clonotypes. A beta-binomial differential abundance model was used to identify clonotypes that were expanded or contracted between blood time points. Tumor-blood repertoire similarity was measured with the Baroni-Urbani and Buser coefficient, and group comparisons used two-tailed Wilcoxon tests in R. Held by TCRdb, this immuneACCESS table contains in-frame sequences only and omits some clones. Under half of the omission traces to an unresolved V gene where checked; the cause of the rest is unknown. V and J calls and clone size are those listed in that table; D and trimming were worked out from the DNA. Across this sample there are tens of thousands of clones, with roughly 80% seen only once. About 28% of the sample lies in the top ten.

The study at large found these results: Because no pretreatment tumor biopsies were available, whether clonotypes were present in the tumor at baseline could not be determined. An increase in top tumor clonotypes in blood was observed from baseline to 2 weeks post-radiation, followed by contraction by 4 weeks, which was taken to suggest transient expansion of tumor-resident clones. Tracking of blood repertoire dynamics stopped at three to four weeks after treatment, with no follow-up past that point. With a single-armed trial design, the study had no way to address how radiation dose or scheduling affects the TCR repertoire.

Spanning cysteine to phenylalanine, the CDR3 consists of 17 amino acids. The sequence is cut down to CDR3 DNA, 51 bases in frame from base 1. Deletion took 6 bases off V and 0 bases off J, with a span of 18 bases between the germline ends. This TCR was recovered from a woman between 70 and 85 years old with renal cell carcinoma. The chain was built from TRBV6-7 and TRBJ1-3; the D gene is not confidently resolved. TRBV6-7 is an open reading frame, and its role is uncertain. The sequenced sample was blood, obtained from a patient whose treatment included radiotherapy and nephrectomy. The CDR3 amino acid sequence is: CASSCPGRMDSGNTIYF. The DNA sequence is as follows: TGTGCCAGCAGCTGCCCTGGACGGATGGACTCTGGAAACACCATATATTTT.